This is a list of T cell receptor beta chains from one sample in a study of T cell repertoires in cytomegalovirus infection. TCRdb reanalysed the reads using MiXCR and keeps one entry per CDR3 protein. The data contain some 680,000 distinct CDR3 sequences, 35% of them singletons. Source material: PBMCs. These TCRs come from a human donor in good health (CMV status not recorded). Some clones in this sample may be carry-over from other donors' samples. CDR3s include the opening cysteine and the closing phenylalanine or tryptophan. The order of the fields is D gene, clone size, J gene, CDR3 length, V gene, CDR3 DNA, CDR3 protein. D genes are given only for firm matches. Only some rows state a clone size, as once, few, many or a class for expanded clones.

- | - | TRBJ2-3 | 13 | TRBV24-1 | TGTGCCACCAGTGACGTCTTCACAGATACGCAGTATTTT | CATSDVFTDTQYF
- | - | TRBJ1-5 | 15 | TRBV4-1 | TGCGCCAGCAGCCAAGATTTGACAGATTCATGGCCCCAGCATTTT | CASSQDLTDSWPQHF
- | - | TRBJ2-6 | 19 | TRBV6-5 | TGTGCCAGCAGTTACTCGAGGACAGAGATTTTCTCTGGGGCCAACGTCCTGACTTTC | CASSYSRTEIFSGANVLTF
- | many | TRBJ2-3 | 15 | TRBV7-8 | TGTGCCAGCAGCTTAGCCAGGGGCCAGTCAGATACGCAGTATTTT | CASSLARGQSDTQYF
- | few | TRBJ2-3 | 14 | TRBV29-1 | TGCAGCGCAGCCCGGGGTCTGAGCACAGATACGCAGTATTTT | CSAARGLSTDTQYF
TRBD1 | - | TRBJ2-7 | 14 | TRBV29-1 | TGCAGCGTCACGAGACAGGGGATTGACTACGAGCAGTACTTC | CSVTRQGIDYEQYF
- | - | TRBJ2-3 | 17 | TRBV4-1 | TGCGCCAGCAGCCAAGACTCCTCTCCCTCCCCCACAGATACGCAGTATTTT | CASSQDSSPSPTDTQYF
- | - | TRBJ1-5 | 14 | TRBV2 | TGTGCCAGCAGGGCGGGCCTAAGAGTTCAGCCCCAGCATTTT | CASRAGLRVQPQHF
- | - | TRBJ2-1 | 13 | TRBV24-1 | TGTGCCACCAGTGATGAGACTAGTGCGAAGAAGTTCTTC | CATSDETSAKKFF
- | - | TRBJ2-1 | 15 | TRBV19 | TGTGCCAGTAGAATCGATGGGGGAACCTACAATGAGCAGTTCTTC | CASRIDGGTYNEQFF
- | - | TRBJ1-2 | 15 | TRBV12-3/TRBV12-4 | TGTGCCAGCAACTTTCTGGACAGTGCAAACTATGGCTACACCTTC | CASNFLDSANYGYTF
TRBD1 | - | TRBJ1-2 | 15 | TRBV7-2 | TGTGCCAGCAGCCCAAACAGGGGGCCAAACTATGGCTACACCTTC | CASSPNRGPNYGYTF
- | few | TRBJ2-6 | 12 | TRBV5-1 | TGCGCCAGCGGAACTGGGGCCAACGTCCTGACTTTC | CASGTGANVLTF
- | many | TRBJ1-5 | 13 | TRBV4-1 | TGCGCCAGCAGCCAAGATTCCAATGAGCCCCAGCATTTT | CASSQDSNEPQHF
TRBD1 | - | TRBJ1-1 | 15 | TRBV20-1 | TGCACAAAAGAGACAGGGGGTTCGAAGAACACTGAAGCTTTCTTT | CTKETGGSKNTEAFF
- | many | TRBJ2-1 | 13 | TRBV12-3/TRBV12-4 | TGTGCCAGCAGTAGAAAGTCCGACAATGAGCAGTTCTTC | CASSRKSDNEQFF
TRBD1 | - | TRBJ1-5 | 12 | TRBV7-9 | TGTGCCAGCAGCTTGGACGGGACAGGGGTGCGTTTT | CASSLDGTGVRF
- | - | TRBJ2-7 | 12 | TRBV20-1 | TGCAGTGCTAGAGACAGGGACTACGAGCAGTACTTC | CSARDRDYEQYF
- | - | TRBJ2-1 | 13 | TRBV19 | TGTGCCAGTAGTGTCGGGACTCCGTATGAGCAGTTCTTC | CASSVGTPYEQFF
TRBD2 | few | TRBJ2-7 | 15 | TRBV12-3/TRBV12-4 | TGTGCCAGCAGTCGGACTAGCGGGAGTTTCGACGAGCAGTACTTC | CASSRTSGSFDEQYF
- | few | TRBJ1-2 | 16 | TRBV7-2 | TGTGCCAGCAGCTTAGCGTTGGGTAAACAGGTCTATGGCTACACCTTC | CASSLALGKQVYGYTF
TRBD1 | - | TRBJ1-3 | 15 | TRBV6-6 | TGTGCCAGCAGTTACGACAGGGCCTCTGGAAACACCATATATTTT | CASSYDRASGNTIYF
TRBD2 | few | TRBJ2-7 | 15 | TRBV12-3/TRBV12-4 | TGTGCCAGCAGTTCGGGACTAGCGGGGGGTAACGAGCAGTACTTC | CASSSGLAGGNEQYF
- | many | TRBJ1-3 | 14 | TRBV7-2 | TGTGCCAGCAGCACCGGGTCGCCCGGAAACACCATATATTTT | CASSTGSPGNTIYF
- | - | TRBJ2-4 | 15 | TRBV24-1 | TGTGCCACCAGTGACACGACAGCCGTCAAAAACATTCAGTACTTC | CATSDTTAVKNIQYF
TRBD1 | - | TRBJ1-4 | 16 | TRBV29-1 | TGCAGCGTTGAAGTCCCTAAGACAGGGGGGACTGAAAAACTGTTTTTT | CSVEVPKTGGTEKLFF
- | many | TRBJ2-7 | 12 | TRBV10-2 | TGCGCCAGCAGTGACGGTTCCTACGAGCAGTACTTC | CASSDGSYEQYF
- | few | TRBJ1-1 | 15 | TRBV12-3/TRBV12-4 | TGTGCCAGCAGTTTATTCCCAGGGCAAAACACTGAAGCTTTCTTT | CASSLFPGQNTEAFF
- | few | TRBJ1-6 | 17 | TRBV27 | TGTGCCAGCAGTTCCTTGGCGGGGAGCTCCTATAATTCACCCCTCCACTTT | CASSSLAGSSYNSPLHF
- | many | TRBJ1-6 | 16 | TRBV7-2 | TGTGCCAGCAGCTTTGTAGGGACTCCCCGTGAATCACCCCTCCACTTT | CASSFVGTPRESPLHF
- | many | TRBJ2-1 | 13 | TRBV7-8 | TGTGCCAGCCTCCCGGGACTTACCAATGAGCAGTTCTTC | CASLPGLTNEQFF
- | - | TRBJ1-1 | 13 | TRBV20-1 | TGCAGTGCTAGAGTGGCCGCGAACACTGAAGCTTTCTTT | CSARVAANTEAFF
- | - | TRBJ1-1 | 15 | TRBV19 | TGTGCCAGTAGTATGCTGGAGGACGCGAACACTGAAGCTTTCTTT | CASSMLEDANTEAFF
- | - | TRBJ2-2 | 18 | TRBV11-2 | TGTGCCAGCAGTTCACCTAAACCGCCCGAGCGGGACACCGGGGAGCTGTTTTTT | CASSSPKPPERDTGELFF
- | few | TRBJ1-1 | 14 | TRBV28 | TGTGCCAGCAGTCCCCGGACATCGAACACTGAAGCTTTCTTT | CASSPRTSNTEAFF
TRBD1 | - | TRBJ1-1 | 18 | TRBV18 | TGTGCCAGCTCACTCGGGACAGCGCTACAGAGCTGGAACACTGAAGCTTTCTTT | CASSLGTALQSWNTEAFF
TRBD1 | - | TRBJ1-6 | 20 | TRBV30 | TGTGCCTGGAAACGTATAGGATCGGGGACAGGGGAATGGGATAATTCACCCCTCCACTTT | CAWKRIGSGTGEWDNSPLHF
- | few | TRBJ1-6 | 16 | TRBV24-1 | TGTGCCACCAGTGATTGGGAGGGAACTAGAAATTCACCCCTCCACTTT | CATSDWEGTRNSPLHF
- | - | TRBJ1-5 | 15 | TRBV6-2/TRBV6-3 | TGTGCCAGCACAACGTTGGGACTGCTCAATCAGCCCCAGCATTTT | CASTTLGLLNQPQHF
TRBD1 | few | TRBJ1-2 | 16 | TRBV12-3/TRBV12-4 | TGTGCCAGCAGTTCAACCCCCAGGGGGTTAGTAGGCGGCTACACCTTC | CASSSTPRGLVGGYTF
TRBD1 | - | TRBJ1-5 | 13 | TRBV28 | TGTGCCAGCCTGTCAGGGGGGAATCAGCCCCAGCATTTT | CASLSGGNQPQHF
- | many | TRBJ1-2 | 14 | TRBV12-3/TRBV12-4 | TGTGCCAGCAGTTTTACCTCGAGGGGCTCTGGCTACACCTTC | CASSFTSRGSGYTF
TRBD1 | - | TRBJ2-3 | 16 | TRBV7-8 | TGTGCCAGCAGCCCCAAGAGGGACAGGGGTACAGATACGCAGTATTTT | CASSPKRDRGTDTQYF
- | few | TRBJ2-1 | 14 | TRBV7-2 | TGTGCCAGCAGCTCGACAGGGTTTGCGGGGACCCGGTTCTTC | CASSSTGFAGTRFF
- | few | TRBJ2-7 | 14 | TRBV4-1 | TGCGCCAGCAGCGCGGAGGCAATTACATACGAGCAGTACTTC | CASSAEAITYEQYF
- | few | TRBJ2-5 | 12 | TRBV7-8 | TGTGCCAGCAGCTTAGAGGTTGAGACCCAGTACTTC | CASSLEVETQYF
TRBD1 | - | TRBJ2-3 | 15 | TRBV28 | TGTGCCAGCAGACCCGGGACAGGGTACGGAGATACGCAGTATTTT | CASRPGTGYGDTQYF
- | few | TRBJ2-1 | 15 | TRBV20-1 | TGCAGTGCTAGACGGCGGAGCCGCACCTACAATGAGCAGTTCTTC | CSARRRSRTYNEQFF
TRBD1 | - | TRBJ2-3 | 16 | TRBV5-6 | TGTGCCAGCAGCCCGACAGGGAATCTAGGCACAGATACGCAGTATTTT | CASSPTGNLGTDTQYF
- | - | TRBJ2-7 | 13 | TRBV4-1 | TGCGCCAGCAGCCAAGAGCTAAGGTACGAGCAGTACTTC | CASSQELRYEQYF
- | few | TRBJ2-6 | 18 | TRBV28 | TGTGCCAGCAGTCCGATTCCCAGGGCCCGCTCTGGGGCCAACGTCCTGACTTTC | CASSPIPRARSGANVLTF
- | - | TRBJ1-5 | 15 | TRBV27 | TGTGCCAGCAGTTTCCTCGGGGACAAAAATCAGCCCCAGCATTTT | CASSFLGDKNQPQHF
- | - | TRBJ1-3 | 17 | TRBV6-5 | TGTGCCAGCACCTACCTTAGGAGGGGATTTGCTGGAAACACCATATATTTT | CASTYLRRGFAGNTIYF
- | few | TRBJ2-2 | 16 | TRBV7-8 | TGTGCCAGCAGCTTAGGACGGACGTCCAACACCGGGGAGCTGTTTTTT | CASSLGRTSNTGELFF
- | - | TRBJ1-1 | 13 | TRBV11-1 | TGTGCCAGCAGCTTAAAAGAACGGACTGAAGCTTTCTTT | CASSLKERTEAFF
TRBD1 | few | TRBJ1-2 | 14 | TRBV28 | TGTGCCAGCAGTTTAGTAGCAGGGGGCAGGGGCTACACCTTC | CASSLVAGGRGYTF
- | - | TRBJ1-1 | 13 | TRBV2 | TGTGCCAGCCTCCAACCGCTACAGGTTGAAGCTTTCTTT | CASLQPLQVEAFF
TRBD2 | - | TRBJ2-1 | 13 | TRBV6-5 | TGTGCCAGCCAACTAGCGGGGAGTTGGGGGCAGTTCTTC | CASQLAGSWGQFF
- | - | TRBJ2-2 | 15 | TRBV6-1 | TGTGCCAGCAGTGAAGCGGTTGCGAACACCGGGGAGCTGTTTTTT | CASSEAVANTGELFF